The 10 T cell receptor beta chains reported below all come from one sample, sequenced in a study of blood T cells in healthy people across ages. Next came a second PCR, run for about 7 to 12 cycles, which used a sample-barcoded 5' primer along with a J-beta primer mix. TCRdb re-analysed the 5' RACE reads in MiXCR, keeping a single row per CDR3 protein. Of 1.5 million to 2 million distinct CDR3 sequences detected, around half appear once; the ten largest clones hold 2.1%. Material for sequencing was blood. The receptors here all came from a middle-aged woman in good health.

The rearrangement links TRBV20-1 to TRBJ1-1; 7 bases align to TRBD1. J gave up 4 bases and V 5 bases, and 7 bases lay outside the gene matches. Germline V gene sequence: CDR1 DFQATT, CDR2 SNEGSKA (reference sequence). The CDR3 runs to 13 residues. The CDR3 DNA reads as TGCAGTGCTCCCGACAGGGTCGGCACTGAAGCTTTCTTT. It codes for CSAPDRVGTEAFF.

The chain uses TRBV12-3 or TRBV12-4 and TRBJ1-5, with 7 bases fitting TRBD1. This CDR3 has 15 residues. Unmatched junction bases numbered 11, after V lost 5 bases and J lost 7 bases. CDR3 in amino acids: CASSPETGMRQPQHF. CDR3 coding DNA: TGTGCCAGCAGTCCCGAGACAGGGATGAGGCAGCCCCAGCATTTT.

The sample holds a few counts of this clonotype. The chain joins TRBV6-2 or TRBV6-3 to TRBJ2-3, with 10 bases that match TRBD2. V lost 0 bases to trimming and J lost 6 bases; unmatched junction nucleotides: 12. CDR1 and CDR2 (germline): MNHEY, SVGEGT. The CDR3 spans 18 residues. The CDR3 DNA follows: TGTGCCAGCAGTTACTCGTCCAGCGGGGGGGCCCGGGGGGATACGCAGTATTTT. It codes for CASSYSSSGGARGDTQYF.

The chain recombines TRBV5-1 with TRBJ2-3; 8 bases are shared with TRBD2. CDR1 is SGHRS and CDR2 is YFSETQ in the germline V gene. With 0 bases clipped from V and 1 base from J, the junction kept 7 bases outside the gene matches. The CDR3 has 17 residues. CDR3 DNA: TGCGCCAGCAGCTTGGCCTTCTATAGCGGGGGCACAGATACGCAGTATTTT. Protein sequence: CASSLAFYSGGTDTQYF.

The DNA of the CDR3 is TGTGCCAGCAGCCCCGGACGAGAGGGGCAGTACTTC. Translated: CASSPGREGQYF. The genes are TRBV6-2 or TRBV6-3 and TRBJ2-5; perhaps D is TRBD1 or TRBD2 (5 bases each). The germline V gene has CDR1 MNHEY and CDR2 SVGEGT. V gave up 6 bases and J gave up 11 bases, with 16 bases separating them. This CDR3 contains 12 residues.

The V gene is TRBV11-1, the J gene TRBJ2-1; 11 positions agree with TRBD1. The trim removed 5 bases at V and 4 bases at J, leaving 7 bases unmatched. The length of the CDR3 is 16 residues. The germline V gene has CDR1 SGHAT and CDR2 FQDESV (reference sequence). CDR3 sequence: CASSHYRDRGYNEQFF. The DNA of the CDR3 is TGTGCCAGCAGCCATTACCGGGACAGGGGGTACAATGAGCAGTTCTTC. The entire variable domain, with the rest obtained from reference TRBV11-1 and TRBJ2-1, is as follows: EAEVAQSPRYKITEKSQAVAFWCDPISGHATLYWYRQILGQGPELLVQFQDESVVDDSQLPKDRFSAERLKGVDSTLKIQPAELGDSAMYLCASSHYRDRGYNEQFFGPGTRLTVL.

J is TRBJ2-7 and V is TRBV12-3 or TRBV12-4; D is ambiguous. The CDR3 is 11 residues long. V gave up 8 bases and J gave up 6 bases, with 11 bases separating them. This chain's CDR3 is CASGHSSEQYF. CDR3 in DNA: TGTGCCAGCGGCCATTCGTCCGAGCAGTACTTC.

The rearrangement uses TRBV20-1 and TRBJ1-5; 10 nucleotides line up with TRBD1. This CDR3 region has 13 residues. Germline lookup yields CDR1 DFQATT and CDR2 SNEGSKA (reference sequence). V trimming: 6 bases; J trimming: 3 bases; junction bases outside the gene matches: 2. The CDR3 spells CSADRGTNQPQHF. In DNA form, the CDR3 reads TGCAGTGCGGACAGGGGGACCAATCAGCCCCAGCATTTT.

The rearrangement joins TRBV6-1 to TRBJ2-3, with 15 positions matching TRBD2. Trimming cost V 6 bases and J 5 bases; bases outside gene matches: 9. This CDR3 is 17 amino acids long. Per the germline V gene, CDR1 is MNHNS and CDR2 is SASEGT. This CDR3 is CASSIDRTSGRGDTQYF. The CDR3 bases are TGTGCCAGCAGCATTGACAGGACTAGCGGGAGGGGAGATACGCAGTATTTT.

As for this clonotype: A junction end diverges from the germline sequence, so it may reflect a read error. The J gene is TRBJ2-1, the V gene TRBV7-2; 9 positions agree with TRBD2. The CDR3 is 15 amino acids. Germline V lookup: CDR1 SGHTA, CDR2 FQGNSA. The CDR3 here is CASSSGGGAYTEQFF. The CDR3 DNA follows: TGTGCCAGCAGCTCGGGCGGGGGGGCCTACACTGAGCAGTTCTTC.